This T cell receptor (beta chain) was sequenced during a study of TIL therapy for anti-PD-1-resistant metastatic lung cancer. Sequencing used immunoSEQ v3. Survey-level samples got 2 million or so read pairs; deep-level samples got 5-6 million. Measured with immunoSEQ multiplex PCR; TCRdb has only the in-frame clones, and not every one. Among 55,000 to 65,000 clones listed, roughly 80% were seen once. Stated time point: pre-treatment sample, taken before nivolumab and TIL therapy. This clone came up a few times. The CDR3 contains 16 residues. Germline CDR1 reads SGHNT; CDR2 reads YYREEE (reference sequence). Trimming took 4 bases from V and 3 from J; bases not matched to a gene: 13.

This TCR was recovered from a person aged 25 to 79 with non-small cell lung cancer. The chain joins TRBV5-4 to TRBJ2-7; 7 nucleotides align to TRBD1. The sample in question was blood, obtained at baseline. The CDR3 loop is CASSVSVGQRRYEQYF. The CDR3 DNA follows: TGTGCCAGCAGCGTGTCGGTGGGACAGCGTCGCTACGAGCAGTACTTC.